Following are 16 T cell receptor beta chains from one sample sequenced in a study of cytomegalovirus exposure and HLA in healthy donors. PCR used 60 Vbeta primers and 13 Jbeta primers. Sequenced by immunoSEQ multiplex PCR; TCRdb stores in-frame clones only, minus some. The data hold roughly 200,000 clones, with 83% observed a single time. Sequences were obtained from PBMCs. The receptors were gathered from a man aged 40-49 years in good health and CMV-seropositive.

In DNA, the CDR3 is TGTGCCAGCAGCTTAGGTCCGGGTAGCCACGAGCAGTACTTC. This translates into CASSLGPGSHEQYF. The rearrangement joins TRBV7-2 to TRBJ2-7; D remains ambiguous. Germline-derived CDR1 and CDR2 are SGHTA and FQGNSA. The V and J ends lost 1 base and 5 bases respectively, with 12 bases between them. The CDR3 totals 14 residues.

This clone has only one observation. The chain joins TRBV18 to TRBJ2-3; possibly TRBD1 for D (5 bases). Trimming pared 3 bases from V and 5 bases from J, leaving 12 bases between. In germline, CDR1 is KGHSH, CDR2 LQKENI. CDR3 length: 14 residues. CDR3 protein: CASSPLEGVDTQYF. For the CDR3, the DNA is TGTGCCAGCTCACCCCTTGAAGGGGTAGATACGCAGTATTTT. Combining the CDR3 with reference TRBV18 and TRBJ2-3 gives the whole variable domain NAGVMQNPRHLVRRRGQEARLRCSPMKGHSHVYWYRQLPEEGLKFMVYLQKENIIDESGMPKERFSAEFPKEGPSILRIQQVVRGDSAAYFCASSPLEGVDTQYFGPGTRLTVL.

The V and J genes are TRBV9 and TRBJ1-4; TRBD1 aligns across 7 bases. The CDR3 covers 15 residues. Per germline, CDR1 SGDLS and CDR2 YYNGEE. V shed 4 bases and J 8 bases; nucleotides not matched to a gene: 11. The CDR3 is CASSPLGQVGEKLFF. The CDR3 DNA reads as TGTGCCAGCAGCCCCCTAGGACAGGTGGGGGAAAAACTGTTTTTT.

The V call is TRBV5-1, the J call TRBJ1-3; the match to TRBD1 covers 8 bases. There are 19 residues in the CDR3. The V segment lost 4 bases and the J segment 2 bases; nucleotides outside the gene matches: 17. The V gene's germline CDR1 is SGHRS and CDR2 YFSETQ. The CDR3 region is CASSDGQGSLLGAGNTIYF. The CDR3 region has the DNA TGCGCCAGCAGCGACGGACAGGGTTCCCTGTTAGGGGCTGGAAACACCATATATTTT.

The chain is built from TRBV29-1 and TRBJ1-4; D might be TRBD1 (5 bases). This CDR3 has 13 amino acids. Germline CDR1 reads SQVTM; CDR2 reads ANQGSEA. Trimming took off 5 bases at V and 5 bases at J, with 12 bases between the two ends. CDR3 nucleotides: TGCAGCGTTCTCCGGGACTTGAATGAAAAACTGTTTTTT. It codes for CSVLRDLNEKLFF. The variable domain in full, with the rest retrieved from reference TRBV29-1 and TRBJ1-4, is SAVISQKPSRDICQRGTSLTIQCQVDSQVTMMFWYRQQPGQSLTLIATANQGSEATYESGFVIDKFPISRPNLTFSTLTVSNMSPEDSSIYLCSVLRDLNEKLFFGSGTQLSVL.

The V and J genes are TRBV7-3 and TRBJ2-3, with 14 bases fitting TRBD2. Germline CDR1 reads SGHTA; CDR2 reads FQGTGA. Trimming cost V 3 bases and J 5 bases; bases outside gene matches: 7. The CDR3 is 17 residues long. This CDR3 is CASSLGLAGAGVDTQYF. The CDR3 bases are TGTGCCAGCAGCTTGGGACTAGCGGGAGCCGGAGTAGATACGCAGTATTTT. The whole variable domain, filled in from reference TRBV7-3 and TRBJ2-3, reads GAGVSQTPSNKVTEKGKYVELRCDPISGHTALYWYRQSLGQGPEFLIYFQGTGAADDSGLPNDRFFAVRPEGSVSTLKIQRTERGDSAVYLCASSLGLAGAGVDTQYFGPGTRLTVL.

CDR3 bases: TGTGCCAGCAGCCCCAGTGGTTACAGGGTAGTGGCGAATTCACCCCTCCACTTT. Amino acids: CASSPSGYRVVANSPLHF. The chain recombines TRBV7-4 with TRBJ1-6, with D possibly TRBD1 on 6 matching bases. V lost 5 bases and J 7 bases, leaving 24 bases between the germline ends. The CDR3 consists of 18 residues. Germline values: CDR1 SGHVT, CDR2 SQSDAQ.

The chain joins TRBV11-2 to TRBJ2-1; the D gene is possibly TRBD1 (5 bases). V lost 3 bases and J 6 bases, leaving 12 bases between the germline ends. This CDR3 contains 14 residues. From germline, CDR1 is SGHAT and CDR2 FQNNGV. The CDR3 sequence: CASSLNRSPNEQFF. CDR3 nucleotides: TGTGCCAGCAGCTTGAACAGGTCCCCCAATGAGCAGTTCTTC. The variable domain in full, with the rest retrieved from reference TRBV11-2 and TRBJ2-1, is EAGVAQSPRYKIIEKRQSVAFWCNPISGHATLYWYQQILGQGPKLLIQFQNNGVVDDSQLPKDRFSAERLKGVDSTLKIQPAKLEDSAVYLCASSLNRSPNEQFFGPGTRLTVL.

The V and J genes are TRBV12-5 and TRBJ2-5; 8 nucleotides line up with TRBD2. The V segment lost 7 bases and the J segment 5 bases; nucleotides outside the gene matches: 9. The CDR3 totals 14 residues. Germline V CDR1 and CDR2: LGHNT, FRNRAP. The CDR3 nucleotides are TGTGCTAGTGCAGCACAAGCGGGAGCGGAGACCCAGTACTTC. Its protein product is CASAAQAGAETQYF.

The rearrangement uses TRBV7-2 and TRBJ2-5; TRBD2 aligns across 7 bases. V shed 5 bases and J 6 bases; nucleotides not matched to a gene: 9. The CDR3 has 14 residues. Germline V lookup: CDR1 SGHTA, CDR2 FQGNSA. The CDR3 DNA sequence: TGTGCCAGCAGCCCGACGGGAGGAGTAAAGACCCAGTACTTC. Translation gives CASSPTGGVKTQYF.

This clone was counted a few times. Different DNA sequences within this sample yield the same CDR3. The genes are TRBV5-6 and TRBJ1-5; TRBD1 aligns across 7 bases. The germline V gene has CDR1 SGHDT and CDR2 YYEEEE. V lost 0 bases and J lost 5; bases outside the gene matches: 2. The CDR3 runs to 14 residues. The CDR3 DNA follows: TGTGCCAGCAGCTTGGCAGGGGGTGATCAGCCCCAGCATTTT. This gives the protein CASSLAGGDQPQHF. The full variable domain, with the rest looked up from reference TRBV5-6 and TRBJ1-5, is DAGVTQSPTHLIKTRGQQVTLRCSPKSGHDTVSWYQQALGQGPQFIFQYYEEEERQRGNFPDRFSGHQFPNYSSELNVNALLLGDSALYLCASSLAGGDQPQHFGDGTRLSIL.

This clone has only one observation. The chain couples TRBV10-2 to TRBJ1-1; 7 nucleotides match TRBD1. Unmatched junction bases numbered 5, after V lost 9 bases and J lost 4 bases. Germline V gene lookup returns CDR1 WSHSY and CDR2 SAAADI. The length of the CDR3 is 12 residues. The CDR3 is CASGGGGTEAFF. The CDR3 coding sequence is TGCGCCAGTGGAGGGGGCGGCACTGAAGCTTTCTTT.

This clone was detected only a few times. The rearrangement joins TRBV7-9 to TRBJ2-4; D is possibly TRBD1 (6 bases). CDR1 SEHNR and CDR2 FQNEAQ come from the germline V gene (reference sequence). Trimming cost V 2 bases and J 8 bases, with 13 bases left between them. The CDR3 has 14 amino acids. The CDR3 here is CASSLRDNADIQYF. CDR3 sequence (DNA): TGTGCCAGCAGCTTACGGGACAACGCAGACATTCAGTACTTC.

This chain's CDR3 is CASTKGLADTGELFF. DNA for the CDR3: TGTGCCAGCACCAAGGGGCTAGCGGACACCGGGGAGCTGTTTTTT. The gene calls are TRBV27 and TRBJ2-2; 7 nucleotides match TRBD2. CDR1 and CDR2 (germline): MNHEY, SMNVEV (reference sequence). This CDR3 has 15 amino acids. J gave up 3 bases and V 7 bases, and 8 bases lay outside the gene matches.

The CDR3 protein is CASSPGTGSRNTGELFF. For the CDR3, the DNA is TGTGCCAGCAGCCCCGGGACAGGGTCACGAAACACCGGGGAGCTGTTTTTT. This sequence joins TRBV5-4 and TRBJ2-2, with 9 positions matching TRBD1. CDR3 length: 17 residues. CDR1 is SGHNT, CDR2 YYREEE, per germline (reference sequence). V dropped 4 bases and J dropped 2; count of bases not matched to a gene: 9.

Turning to this clone: Other DNA sequences in this specimen translate into the identical CDR3. In DNA form, the CDR3 reads TGCGCCAGCAGCTTGGCGGTCCAAGAGACCCAGTACTTC. Its translation is CASSLAVQETQYF. This chain uses TRBV5-1 with TRBJ2-5; D not resolved. V lost 0 bases and J lost 1, with 4 bases in between. CDR1 is SGHRS and CDR2 is YFSETQ in the germline V gene. This CDR3 has 13 residues.